The clone carrying this TCR beta chain was found a few times. The data belong to a study of blood T cell repertoires in COVID-19. As for the study in general: Samples representing acute and convalescent COVID-19 were sourced from the United States, Italy and Spain. T cells, B-cell-depleted T cells, or PBMCs provided the cDNA or gDNA that served as material.

Germline CDR1 reads SGDLS; CDR2 reads YYNGEE. The CDR3 has 15 amino acids. V was clipped by 0 bases and J by 5 bases, with 14 bases between them. Authors' analysis steps: Using reference gene primer amplification, nucleated cell counts were estimated. Profiled with immunoSEQ multiplex PCR; TCRdb holds only in-frame clones, not every one. For V, J and clone size, that table is used; D and trimming come from the DNA. The sample includes approximately 69,000 clones, roughly 90% of them seen just once. The receptor was derived from a man aged 45-60 years with acute or convalescent COVID-19. V usage is TRBV9 and J usage is TRBJ2-5; D is possibly TRBD2 (6 bases). The sequenced material came from peripheral blood. CDR3 sequence (DNA): TGTGCCAGCAGCGTAGGTGCGGGGATGCCTGAGACCCAGTACTTC. This gives the protein CASSVGAGMPETQYF.